The entry below describes one T cell receptor beta chain. Its antigen remains unidentified. A second PCR, run for about 7 to 12 cycles, used a sample-barcoded 5' primer plus a J-beta primer mix. TCRdb re-derived calls from the 5' RACE reads in MiXCR, one entry per CDR3 protein. The table has roughly 730,000 distinct CDR3 sequences, 56% seen once. These data are taken from a study of blood T cells in healthy people across ages. Findings of the study overall: PBMCs left unsorted prevented a conclusive naive versus antigen-experienced comparison. A strong correlation between TCR beta diversity and naive T cell percentage was seen.

The V end lost 4 bases, the J end lost 0 bases, and 14 bases lay between the germline ends. Germline CDR1 reads SGHRS; CDR2 reads YFSETQ. This CDR3 contains 17 residues. The donors, aged roughly 6 to 95, were healthy Caucasians from Russia. Isolated PBMCs totaled at least 6 million in each sample. The sample taken for sequencing was blood. The receptor's source is a man aged 40-49 years in good health. The rearrangement links TRBV5-1 to TRBJ2-6, with D hard to call. CDR3: CASSPRAGLSGANVLTF. As DNA, the CDR3 is TGCGCCAGCAGCCCCCGGGCCGGCCTCTCTGGGGCCAACGTCCTGACTTTC.